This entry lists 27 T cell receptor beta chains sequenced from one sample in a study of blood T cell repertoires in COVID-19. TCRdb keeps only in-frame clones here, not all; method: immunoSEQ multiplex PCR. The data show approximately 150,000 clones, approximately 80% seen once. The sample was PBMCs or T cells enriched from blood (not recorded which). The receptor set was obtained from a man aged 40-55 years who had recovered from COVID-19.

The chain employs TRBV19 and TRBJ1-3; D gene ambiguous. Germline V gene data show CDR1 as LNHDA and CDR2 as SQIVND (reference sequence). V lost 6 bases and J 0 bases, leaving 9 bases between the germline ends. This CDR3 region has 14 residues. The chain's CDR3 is CASRKESSGNTIYF. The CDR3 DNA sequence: TGTGCCAGTAGGAAAGAGAGCTCTGGAAACACCATATATTTT. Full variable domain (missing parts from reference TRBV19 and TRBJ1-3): DGGITQSPKYLFRKEGQNVTLSCEQNLNHDAMYWYRQDPGQGLRLIYYSQIVNDFQKGDIAEGYSVSREKKESFPLTVTSAQKNPTAFYLCASRKESSGNTIYFGEGSWLTVV.

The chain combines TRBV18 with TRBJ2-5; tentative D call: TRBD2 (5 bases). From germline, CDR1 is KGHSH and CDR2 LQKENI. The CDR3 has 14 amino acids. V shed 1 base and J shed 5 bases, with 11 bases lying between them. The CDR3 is CASSPRTREETQYF. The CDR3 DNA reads TGTGCCAGCTCACCACGAACGAGGGAGGAGACCCAGTACTTC.

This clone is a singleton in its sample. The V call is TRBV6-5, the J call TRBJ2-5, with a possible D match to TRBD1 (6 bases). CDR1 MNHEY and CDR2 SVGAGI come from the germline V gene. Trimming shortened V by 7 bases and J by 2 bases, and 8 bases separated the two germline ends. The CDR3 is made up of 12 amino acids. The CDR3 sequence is CASNRGQETQYF. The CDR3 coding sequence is TGTGCCAGCAATAGGGGGCAAGAGACCCAGTACTTC.

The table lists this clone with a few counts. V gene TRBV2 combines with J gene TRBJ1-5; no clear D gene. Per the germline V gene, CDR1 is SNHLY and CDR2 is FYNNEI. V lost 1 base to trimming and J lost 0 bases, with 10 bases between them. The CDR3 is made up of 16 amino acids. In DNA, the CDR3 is TGTGCCAGCAGTGAAGAAAGCCCGAATAGCAATCAGCCCCAGCATTTT. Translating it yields CASSEESPNSNQPQHF.

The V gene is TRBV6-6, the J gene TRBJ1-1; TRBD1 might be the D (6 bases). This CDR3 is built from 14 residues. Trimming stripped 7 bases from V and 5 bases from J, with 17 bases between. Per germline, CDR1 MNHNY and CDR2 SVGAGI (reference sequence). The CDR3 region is CASNPKTGGTEAFF. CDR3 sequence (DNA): TGTGCCAGCAACCCTAAGACAGGAGGAACTGAAGCTTTCTTT.

The CDR3 sequence: CAWSAALAGTDTQYF. The CDR3 DNA is TGTGCCTGGAGTGCGGCCCTAGCGGGGACAGATACGCAGTATTTT. The chain recombines TRBV30 with TRBJ2-3; TRBD2 matches 9 bases. The germline V gene encodes CDR1 GTSNPN and CDR2 SVGIG (reference sequence). The CDR3 length is 15 residues. V was pared by 1 base and J by 3 bases, with 5 bases of the junction left unmatched.

CDR3 protein: CATSGKGYTEAFF. The CDR3 bases are TGTGCCACCAGTGGTAAGGGGTACACTGAAGCTTTCTTT. The chain uses TRBV24-1 and TRBJ1-1; a weak D match, TRBD1 (5 bases). Germline V CDR1 and CDR2: KGHDR, SFDVKD. The V end lost 5 bases, the J end lost 3 bases, and 9 bases lay between the germline ends. The CDR3 runs to 13 residues.

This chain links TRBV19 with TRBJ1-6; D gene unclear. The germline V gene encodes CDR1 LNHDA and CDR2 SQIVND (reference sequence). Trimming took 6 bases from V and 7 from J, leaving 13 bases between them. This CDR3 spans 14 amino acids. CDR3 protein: CASRRGTENSPLHF. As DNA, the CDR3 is TGTGCCAGTAGGCGGGGAACAGAAAATTCACCCCTCCACTTT.

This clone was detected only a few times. The CDR3 DNA is TGTGCCAGCGGGGGGAGAGGGGTGAACACTGAAGCTTTCTTT. Protein: CASGGRGVNTEAFF. J is TRBJ1-1 and V is TRBV27, with TRBD1 as a possible D gene (5 bases). The CDR3 has 14 amino acids. Germline V CDR1 and CDR2: MNHEY, SMNVEV (reference sequence). Trimming removed 8 bases at V and 0 bases at J, with 13 bases between.

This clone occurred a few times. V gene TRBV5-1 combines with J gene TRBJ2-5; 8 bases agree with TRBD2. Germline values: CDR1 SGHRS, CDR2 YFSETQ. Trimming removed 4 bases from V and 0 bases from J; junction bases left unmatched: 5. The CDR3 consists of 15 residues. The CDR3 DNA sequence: TGCGCCAGCAGCACGCCGGGGGGGTACCAAGAGACCCAGTACTTC. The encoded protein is CASSTPGGYQETQYF.

The CDR3 DNA reads as TGTGCCAGCAGTCGCGACAGGGGGCAACACTATGGCTACACCTTC. Amino acids: CASSRDRGQHYGYTF. The J gene is TRBJ1-2, the V gene TRBV2; 10 nucleotides align to TRBD1. The CDR3 contains 15 residues. V was clipped by 5 bases and J by 3 bases; unmatched bases: 6. CDR1 and CDR2 from the germline V gene are SNHLY and FYNNEI.

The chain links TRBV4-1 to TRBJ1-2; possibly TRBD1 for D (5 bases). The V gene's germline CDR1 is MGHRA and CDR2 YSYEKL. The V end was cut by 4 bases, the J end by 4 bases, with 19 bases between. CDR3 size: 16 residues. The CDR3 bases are TGCGCCAGCAGCCTCTCTCGGGTGGACGGGGGCTATGGCTACACCTTC. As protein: CASSLSRVDGGYGYTF.

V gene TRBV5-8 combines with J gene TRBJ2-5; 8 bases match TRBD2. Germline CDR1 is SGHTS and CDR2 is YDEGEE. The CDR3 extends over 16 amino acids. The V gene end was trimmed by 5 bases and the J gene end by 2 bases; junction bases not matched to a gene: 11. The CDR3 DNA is TGTGCCAGCAGGGAGGGATACGGGACTAGTCAAGAGACCCAGTACTTC. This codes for CASREGYGTSQETQYF.

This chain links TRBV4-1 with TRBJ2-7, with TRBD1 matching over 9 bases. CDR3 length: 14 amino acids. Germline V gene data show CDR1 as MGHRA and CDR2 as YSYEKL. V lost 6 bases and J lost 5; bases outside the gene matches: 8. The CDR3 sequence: CASSDTGGSDEQYF. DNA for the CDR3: TGCGCCAGCAGTGACACAGGGGGCAGCGACGAGCAGTACTTC.

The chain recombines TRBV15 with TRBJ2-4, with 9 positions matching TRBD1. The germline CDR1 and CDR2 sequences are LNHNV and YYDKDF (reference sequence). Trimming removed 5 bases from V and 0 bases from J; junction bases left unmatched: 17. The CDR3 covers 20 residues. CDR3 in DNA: TGTGCCACCAGCCCCCAGGGGGGAATCACAGGGGGCAAAGCCAAAAACATTCAGTACTTC. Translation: CATSPQGGITGGKAKNIQYF.

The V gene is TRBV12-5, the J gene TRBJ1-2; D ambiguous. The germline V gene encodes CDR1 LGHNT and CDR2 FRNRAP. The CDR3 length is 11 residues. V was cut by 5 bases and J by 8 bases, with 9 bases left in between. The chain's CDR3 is CASGNGEGYTF. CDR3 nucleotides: TGTGCTAGTGGTAACGGGGAAGGCTACACCTTC.

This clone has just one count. Written as DNA, the CDR3 is TGTGCCAGCAGCAGGGGTTGGTCACCCCTCCACTTT. Protein: CASSRGWSPLHF. V gene TRBV6-5 combines with J gene TRBJ1-6; a weak D match, TRBD1 (6 bases). Deletions cut 6 bases from V and 10 bases from J, with 10 bases between. The CDR3 totals 12 residues. Germline CDR1 reads MNHEY; CDR2 reads SVGAGI.

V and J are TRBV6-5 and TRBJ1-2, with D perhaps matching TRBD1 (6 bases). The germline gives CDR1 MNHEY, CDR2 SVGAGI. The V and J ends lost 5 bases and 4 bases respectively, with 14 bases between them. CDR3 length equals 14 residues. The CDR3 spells CASSPQTGTYGYTF. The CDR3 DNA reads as TGTGCCAGCAGTCCCCAGACAGGCACCTATGGCTACACCTTC.

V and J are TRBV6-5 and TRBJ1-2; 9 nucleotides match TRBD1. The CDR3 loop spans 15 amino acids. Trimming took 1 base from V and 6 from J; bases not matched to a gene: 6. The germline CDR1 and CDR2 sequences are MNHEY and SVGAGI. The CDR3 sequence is CASSYYRGQGDGYTF. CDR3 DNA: TGTGCCAGCAGTTACTACAGGGGGCAGGGAGATGGCTACACCTTC.

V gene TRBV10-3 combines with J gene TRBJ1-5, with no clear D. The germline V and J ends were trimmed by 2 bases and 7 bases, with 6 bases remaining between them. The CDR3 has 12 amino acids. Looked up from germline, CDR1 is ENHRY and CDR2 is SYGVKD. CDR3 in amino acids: CAISEEYQPQHF. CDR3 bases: TGTGCCATCAGTGAGGAGTACCAGCCCCAGCATTTT.

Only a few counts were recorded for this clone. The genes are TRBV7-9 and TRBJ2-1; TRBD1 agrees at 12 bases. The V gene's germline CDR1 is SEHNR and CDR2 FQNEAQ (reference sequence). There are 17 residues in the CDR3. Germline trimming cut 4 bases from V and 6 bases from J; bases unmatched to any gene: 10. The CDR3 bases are TGTGCCAGCAGCTCTTACGGGACAGGGGGCAACATCAATGAGCAGTTCTTC. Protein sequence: CASSSYGTGGNINEQFF.

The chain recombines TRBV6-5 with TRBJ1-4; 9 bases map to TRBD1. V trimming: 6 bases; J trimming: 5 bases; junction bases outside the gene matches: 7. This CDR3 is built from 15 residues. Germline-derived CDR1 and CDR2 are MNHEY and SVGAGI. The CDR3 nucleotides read TGTGCCAGCAGCTCCGCCGGGACAGGGAATGAAAAACTGTTTTTT. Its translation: CASSSAGTGNEKLFF.

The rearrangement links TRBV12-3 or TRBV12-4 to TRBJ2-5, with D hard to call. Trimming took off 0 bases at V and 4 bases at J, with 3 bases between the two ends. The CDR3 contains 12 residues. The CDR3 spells CASSLARETQYF. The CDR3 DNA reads TGTGCCAGCAGTTTAGCCAGAGAGACCCAGTACTTC.

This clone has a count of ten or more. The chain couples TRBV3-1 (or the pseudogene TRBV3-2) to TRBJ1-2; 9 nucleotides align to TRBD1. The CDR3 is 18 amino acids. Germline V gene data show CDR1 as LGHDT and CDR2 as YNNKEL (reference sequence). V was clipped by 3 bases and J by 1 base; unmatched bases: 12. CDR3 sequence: CASSHNPGQGGVNYGYTF. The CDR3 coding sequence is TGTGCCAGCAGCCACAATCCGGGACAGGGAGGTGTTAACTATGGCTACACCTTC.

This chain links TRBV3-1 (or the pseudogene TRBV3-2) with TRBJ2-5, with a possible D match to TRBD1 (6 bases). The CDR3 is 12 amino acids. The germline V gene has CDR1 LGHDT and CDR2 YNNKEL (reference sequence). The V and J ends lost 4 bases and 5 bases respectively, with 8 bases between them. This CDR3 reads CASSPQGETQYF. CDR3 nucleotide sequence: TGTGCCAGCAGCCCCCAGGGGGAGACCCAGTACTTC.

CDR3 sequence: CASSAGTVNSPLHF. The CDR3 DNA reads as TGTGCCAGTAGTGCCGGGACAGTAAATTCACCCCTCCACTTT. The rearrangement joins TRBV19 to TRBJ1-6; 7 nucleotides match TRBD1. V shed 5 bases, J shed 7 bases, and the junction held 5 bases outside the gene matches. Germline lookup yields CDR1 LNHDA and CDR2 SQIVND (reference sequence). The CDR3 is made up of 14 amino acids.

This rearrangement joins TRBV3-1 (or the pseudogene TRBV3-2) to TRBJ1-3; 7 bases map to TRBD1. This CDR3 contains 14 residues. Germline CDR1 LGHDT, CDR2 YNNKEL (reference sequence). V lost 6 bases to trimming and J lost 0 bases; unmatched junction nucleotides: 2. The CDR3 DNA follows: TGTGCCAGCAGGGGGACAGACTCTGGAAACACCATATATTTT. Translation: CASRGTDSGNTIYF.